This T cell receptor beta chain emerged from a study of cytomegalovirus exposure and HLA in healthy donors. Note on this clone: Its antigen is still unknown.

The V end lost 2 bases, the J end lost 8 bases, and 9 bases lay between the germline ends. Germline V gives CDR1 GTSNPN, CDR2 SVGIG (reference sequence). The CDR3 totals 11 residues. 13 Jbeta primers and 60 Vbeta primers were used for the PCR. Profiled with immunoSEQ multiplex PCR; TCRdb holds only in-frame clones, not every one. This repertoire shows roughly 120,000 clones, 77% found once; its top ten account for 9.5% to 15%. General observations from the study: No immune exposure information besides CMV serostatus was available.

Sequencing was done on a sample of PBMCs. The receptor's source is a woman aged 40 to 49 in good health and CMV-seropositive. This chain uses TRBV30 with TRBJ1-1, with no clear D. The CDR3 DNA reads as TGTGCCTGGAGTTTGGCGGTGGAAGCTTTCTTT. It is translated as CAWSLAVEAFF.